A selection of T cell receptor beta chains follows, all from one sample in a study of T cell responses to AZD1222 COVID-19 vaccine. Produced via immunoSEQ multiplex PCR; TCRdb's table is partial and in-frame only. The table has 90,000 to 150,000 clones, 70% to 90% seen once. The sample in question was peripheral blood, obtained 28 days after the second AZD1222 dose. The receptors were gathered from an adult who received the AZD1222 COVID-19 vaccine. Both conserved end residues are part of each CDR3. Where a row states a size, it is once, few, many or the class of an expanded clone; other rows omit it.

j_call clone_size v_call cdr3_aa
TRBJ2-7 . TRBV14 CASSHNIFGGEQYF
TRBJ1-2 . TRBV29-1 CSSGSGVGYTF
TRBJ2-7 . TRBV7-9 CASSLVGSDYTYEQYF
TRBJ1-2 . TRBV9 CASSVESPYYGYTF
TRBJ2-2 . TRBV5-1 CASSFRLAGSGELFF
TRBJ2-1 . TRBV4-2 CASSQVRNSGGALDEQFF
TRBJ2-7 . TRBV9 CASSRWQGDEQYF
TRBJ2-5 . TRBV27 CASSPTGPRETQYF
TRBJ1-1 once TRBV23-1 CASSQLGSPGQMNTEAFF
TRBJ1-2 once TRBV4-3 CASSHRTGGGYTF
TRBJ1-2 . TRBV10-3 CAISESAGGIGYTF
TRBJ2-3 once TRBV27 CASSLTPPGAGGFLDTQYF
TRBJ2-3 . TRBV4-1 CASSQDGAGGGTDTQYF
TRBJ2-3 . TRBV7-2 CASSLGGGLSTDTQYF
TRBJ2-2 . TRBV9 CASSVDLAGGETGPGELFF